The 5 T cell receptor beta chains below all came from one sample that was sequenced in a study of T cell changes during pregnancy in multiple sclerosis. The protocol was immunoSEQ multiplex PCR, while the TCRdb copy is restricted to in-frame clones and leaves out a portion. The data hold tens of thousands of clones, with about 88% observed a single time. The material sequenced was CD4+ T cells from peripheral blood mononuclear cells, taken in the first trimester of pregnancy. The receptors were sampled from a female donor with multiple sclerosis, enrolled in a pregnancy study.

The chain uses TRBV6-1 and TRBJ1-3; D is undetermined. This CDR3 comprises 13 residues. Trimming pared 4 bases from V and 0 bases from J, leaving 4 bases between. Germline-derived CDR1 and CDR2 are MNHNS and SASEGT. CDR3 sequence reads: CASSGLSGNTIYF. CDR3 in DNA: TGTGCCAGCAGTGGACTCTCTGGAAACACCATATATTTT.

This clone was recorded once. V is TRBV30 and J is TRBJ2-7; D may be TRBD2 (5 bases). Germline loops: CDR1 GTSNPN, CDR2 SVGIG (reference sequence). Trimming pared 0 bases from V and 6 bases from J, leaving 15 bases between. The CDR3 is made up of 14 amino acids. The CDR3 sequence: CAWSVVTGGAEQYF. The CDR3 DNA reads as TGTGCCTGGAGTGTCGTGACCGGAGGCGCCGAGCAGTACTTC.

J is TRBJ1-3 and V is TRBV9; TRBD1 aligns across 8 bases. The CDR3 contains 16 residues. Germline V CDR1 and CDR2: SGDLS, YYNGEE. V lost 3 bases, J lost 1 base, and 6 bases stayed unmatched. The DNA of the CDR3 is TGTGCCAGCAGCGGATATACAGGGGGGTCTGGAAACACCATATATTTT. Its translation is CASSGYTGGSGNTIYF. Filled out from reference TRBV9 and TRBJ1-3, the complete variable domain reads DSGVTQTPKHLITATGQRVTLRCSPRSGDLSVYWYQQSLDQGLQFLIQYYNGEERAKGNILERFSAQQFPDLHSELNLSSLELGDSALYFCASSGYTGGSGNTIYFGEGSWLTVV.

The V call is TRBV2, the J call TRBJ2-2, with a tentative D call TRBD2 (6 bases). The CDR3 spans 16 residues. V lost 4 bases to trimming and J lost 2 bases, with 14 bases between them. Per germline, CDR1 SNHLY and CDR2 FYNNEI. The CDR3 is CASSAVRGTNTGELFF. CDR3 coding DNA: TGTGCCAGCAGTGCGGTCAGAGGGACTAACACCGGGGAGCTGTTTTTT.

The chain uses TRBV2 and TRBJ2-7; 12 bases line up with TRBD1. Germline V gives CDR1 SNHLY, CDR2 FYNNEI. The CDR3 spans 16 residues. Unmatched junction bases numbered 10, after V lost 2 bases and J lost 8 bases. The CDR3 spells CASSEMGQGAGDKQYF. In DNA, the CDR3 is TGTGCCAGCAGTGAAATGGGACAGGGGGCGGGAGATAAGCAGTACTTC.